Described below is a single TCR beta chain sequence and its context. The germline V gene has CDR1 SEHNR and CDR2 FQNEAQ (reference sequence). V gave up 5 bases and J gave up 8 bases; unmatched junction bases: 5. CDR3 size: 12 residues. Per the original data handling: Estimates of nucleated cell counts were drawn from the amplification of reference gene primers. Some clones are missing from TCRdb's copy, which holds only in-frame ones; the method was immunoSEQ multiplex PCR. V, J and clone size are those of that table, while D and trimming were read from the DNA. The sample yields more than 40,000 clones, 65% to 90% seen once. This sample stems from a study of blood T cell repertoires in COVID-19.

The sequenced material came from peripheral blood. The chain is built from TRBV7-9 and TRBJ1-2; 7 positions match TRBD1. The sequence came from an elderly woman with acute or convalescent COVID-19. The CDR3 loop is CASSQGGWGYTF. The CDR3 region has the DNA TGTGCCAGCAGCCAAGGGGGCTGGGGCTACACCTTC.